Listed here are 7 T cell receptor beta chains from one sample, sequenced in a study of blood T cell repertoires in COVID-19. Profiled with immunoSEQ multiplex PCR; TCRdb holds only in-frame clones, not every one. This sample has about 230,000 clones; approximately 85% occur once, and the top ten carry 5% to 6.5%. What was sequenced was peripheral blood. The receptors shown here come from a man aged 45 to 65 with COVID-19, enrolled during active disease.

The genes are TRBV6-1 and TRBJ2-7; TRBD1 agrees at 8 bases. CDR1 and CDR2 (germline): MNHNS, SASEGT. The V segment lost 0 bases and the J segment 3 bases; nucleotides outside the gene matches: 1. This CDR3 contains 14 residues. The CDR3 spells CASSEATGGYEQYF. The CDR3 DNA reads TGTGCCAGCAGTGAAGCTACAGGGGGCTACGAGCAGTACTTC.

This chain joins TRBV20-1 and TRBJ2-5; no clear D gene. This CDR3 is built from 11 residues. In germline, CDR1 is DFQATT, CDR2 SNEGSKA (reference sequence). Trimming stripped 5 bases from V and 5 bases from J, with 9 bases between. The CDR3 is CSAVALETQYF. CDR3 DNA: TGCAGTGCTGTAGCCCTGGAGACCCAGTACTTC.

This chain's CDR3 is CATSERDRFGTQYF. The CDR3 DNA reads TGTGCCACCAGTGAACGCGACAGGTTTGGTACGCAGTATTTT. The rearrangement uses TRBV24-1 and TRBJ2-3; maybe TRBD1 (6 bases). The CDR3 consists of 14 residues. V was clipped by 4 bases and J by 8 bases, with 15 bases between them. Looked up from germline, CDR1 is KGHDR and CDR2 is SFDVKD.

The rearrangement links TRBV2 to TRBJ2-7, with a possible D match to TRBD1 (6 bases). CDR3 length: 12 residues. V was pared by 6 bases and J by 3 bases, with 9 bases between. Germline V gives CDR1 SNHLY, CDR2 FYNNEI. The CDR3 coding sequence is TGTGCCAGCAGCGTACAGGGCTACGAGCAGTACTTC. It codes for CASSVQGYEQYF. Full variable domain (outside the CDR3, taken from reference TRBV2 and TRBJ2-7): EPEVTQTPSHQVTQMGQEVILRCVPISNHLYFYWYRQILGQKVEFLVSFYNNEISEKSEIFDDQFSVERPDGSNFTLKIRSTKLEDSAMYFCASSVQGYEQYFGPGTRLTVT.

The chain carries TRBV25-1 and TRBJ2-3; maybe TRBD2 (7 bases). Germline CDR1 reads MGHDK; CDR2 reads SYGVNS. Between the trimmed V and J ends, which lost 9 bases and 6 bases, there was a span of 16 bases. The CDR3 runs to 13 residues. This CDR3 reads CASKEWGGDTQYF. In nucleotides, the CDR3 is TGTGCCAGTAAAGAGTGGGGGGGCGATACGCAGTATTTT.

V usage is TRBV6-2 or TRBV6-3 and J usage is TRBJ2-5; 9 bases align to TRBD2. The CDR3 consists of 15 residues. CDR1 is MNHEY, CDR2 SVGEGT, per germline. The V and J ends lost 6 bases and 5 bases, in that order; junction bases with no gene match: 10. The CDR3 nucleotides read TGTGCCAGCAGCAGATCCGGCACTAGCGGGGAGACCCAGTACTTC. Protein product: CASSRSGTSGETQYF.

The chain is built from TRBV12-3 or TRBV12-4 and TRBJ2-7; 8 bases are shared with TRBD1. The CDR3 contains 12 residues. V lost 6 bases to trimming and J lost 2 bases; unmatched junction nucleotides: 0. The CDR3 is CASRGQAYEQYF. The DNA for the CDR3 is TGTGCCAGCAGGGGACAGGCCTACGAGCAGTACTTC.